This TCR beta chain was retrieved from a study of blood T cell repertoires in COVID-19. Study at large: Some COVID-19 samples were acute and others convalescent; all came from the United States, Italy and Spain. T cells, B-cell-depleted T cells, or PBMCs supplied cDNA or gDNA.

In the authors' methods: Reference gene primer amplification gave estimated nucleated cell counts. Clones were sequenced by immunoSEQ multiplex PCR, and TCRdb holds only the in-frame ones, with some missing. V and J calls plus clone size are reproduced from that table; the DNA served to infer D and trimming. The sample holds about 300,000 clones, 89% seen once. CDR1 SGHRS and CDR2 YFSETQ come from the germline V gene. This CDR3 is built from 18 residues. V lost 5 bases and J lost 3; bases outside the gene matches: 13. The material sequenced was peripheral blood. V gene TRBV5-1 combines with J gene TRBJ2-3; TRBD2 matches at 12 bases. The origin of this receptor is a man in his late teens or twenties who had recovered from COVID-19. CDR3: CASSRTPLAGGRTDTQYF. DNA for the CDR3: TGCGCCAGCAGTCGAACGCCTCTAGCGGGAGGGCGGACAGATACGCAGTATTTT.